These 20 T cell receptor delta chains originate from one sample sequenced in a study of γδ T cells in repeated Plasmodium falciparum infection. Gammadelta T cells were flow-sorted from PBMC into Vgamma9/Vdelta2+ and Vdelta2-negative populations for bulk analysis. TCRdb re-called clones from the multiplex PCR reads using CATT. The table records roughly 93,000 delta-chain clones, 0.9% to 1% of them present only once. The sequenced sample consisted of gamma-delta T cells from blood. All receptors come from a pool of human donors (malaria-infected and uninfected, not separated).

Concerning this clone: TCRdb has a much larger clone's protein, which differs at residue 6 from the translation of this DNA, likely because of a read error; what is shown is the protein translated from the DNA. The gene calls are TRDV2 and TRDJ4; 11 nucleotides match TRDD3. TCRdb offers no J gene call, so here the DNA was matched to germline to obtain one. V trimming: 0 bases; J trimming: 3 bases; junction bases outside the gene matches: 14. The CDR3 length is 18 residues. The germline CDR1 and CDR2 sequences are GEAIGNYY and EKD. The CDR3 DNA is TGTGCCTGTGACACCGCCGGTGGGGGATACGCATACGAAGGACCCCTGATCTTT. Translated, it gives CACDTAGGGYAYEGPLIF.

This clone was picked up a small number of times. This DNA's translation and the protein TCRdb lists, from a much larger clone, do not match at residue 13, likely due to a read error; the protein shown is translated from the DNA. The genes are TRDV3 and TRDJ3; TRDD3 agrees at 7 bases. Here the J gene came from matching the DNA to germline, since TCRdb omits it. CDR1 and CDR2 from the germline V gene are TVYSNPD and GDNSRS (reference sequence). Losses at the gene ends were 1 base for V and 0 bases for J; bases not matched to a gene: 33. The CDR3 loop spans 26 amino acids. The CDR3: CAFNDLTLFETTGVGDSSWDTRQMFF. The CDR3, as DNA: TGTGCCTTTAATGATCTAACCCTCTTCGAGACTACTGGTGTGGGGGACAGCTCCTGGGACACCCGACAGATGTTTTTC. The full variable domain, its missing parts supplied by reference TRDV3 and TRDJ3, is CDKVTQSSPDQTVASGSEVVLLCTYDTVYSNPDLFWYRIRPDYSFQFVFYGDNSRSEGADFTQGRFSVKHILTQKAFHLVISPVRTEDSATYYCAFNDLTLFETTGVGDSSWDTRQMFFGTGIKLFVEP.

A few counts support this clone. A read error is the likely source, as a far larger clone sits one nucleotide away. This specimen includes other DNA sequences encoding the same CDR3. The rearrangement joins TRDV2 to TRDJ1, with D hard to call. The J gene is absent in TCRdb and was assigned here via DNA matching to germline. The CDR3 is made up of 15 amino acids. Trimming took 1 base from V and 2 from J, leaving 13 bases between them. Germline V gives CDR1 GEAIGNYY, CDR2 EKD. CDR3 residues: CACDTVATPTDKLIF. The CDR3 DNA is TGTGCCTGTGACACAGTTGCTACCCCTACCGATAAACTCATCTTT.

About this clone itself: This DNA's translation differs at residue 9 from TCRdb's protein, which comes from a much larger clone; a read error is likely, and the protein shown is translated from the DNA. The rearrangement links TRDV2 to TRDJ1; D remains ambiguous. V lost 0 bases to trimming and J lost 0 bases, with 22 bases between them. The length of the CDR3 is 19 residues. Germline V gene sequence: CDR1 GEAIGNYY, CDR2 EKD. CDR3 nucleotides: TGTGCCTGTGACACCCTACGAGTGGAGGATCCCAATTACACCGATAAACTCATCTTT. Protein product: CACDTLRVEDPNYTDKLIF.

To note about this clone: The translation of this DNA and the TCRdb protein of a much larger clone differ at residue 9, probably owing to a read error; the protein shown here is translated from the DNA. The chain recombines TRDV1 with TRDJ2; 10 positions agree with TRDD3. Matching the DNA to germline supplied the J gene, which TCRdb does not give. The CDR3 is 17 residues long. V was pared by 6 bases and J by 4 bases, with 11 bases of the junction left unmatched. Germline values: CDR1 TSWWSYY, CDR2 QGS. The CDR3 reads CALGFTGGFPPTAQLFF. The CDR3 bases are TGTGCTCTTGGATTTACTGGGGGATTCCCCCCGACAGCACAACTCTTCTTT.

As concerns this clone: This DNA's translation and the protein TCRdb lists, from a much larger clone, do not match at residue 8, likely due to a read error; the protein shown is translated from the DNA. J is TRDJ1 and V is TRDV2; D call uncertain. TCRdb gives no J gene; it was assigned here by matching the DNA to germline. This CDR3 has 13 amino acids. The V and J ends lost 2 bases and 4 bases respectively, with 10 bases between them. CDR1 is GEAIGNYY, CDR2 EKD, per germline. CDR3 region: CACDSVGGDKLIF. As DNA, the CDR3 is TGTGCCTGTGACAGTGTAGGAGGCGATAAACTCATCTTT.

This clone was counted only a few times. For this DNA, TCRdb reports the protein of a much larger clone, which diverges at residue 6, most likely from a read error; the protein presented here is translated directly from the DNA. J is TRDJ2 and V is TRDV2, with D maybe TRDD3 (6 bases). No J segment appears in TCRdb, so it was assigned here by matching the sequence to germline. Germline-derived CDR1 and CDR2 are GEAIGNYY and EKD. The CDR3 loop spans 17 amino acids. Trimming stripped 0 bases from V and 3 bases from J, with 16 bases between. CDR3 loop: CACDTILGTNLTAQLFF. In DNA form, the CDR3 reads TGTGCCTGTGACACCATACTGGGAACGAACCTGACAGCACAACTCTTCTTT.

This clone was counted at least ten times. A single base separates this from a much larger clone, so it may be a read error. Other nucleotide sequences in the sample specify the same CDR3. V is TRDV1 and J is TRDJ1; 7 bases match TRDD3. CDR3 size: 26 residues. The V gene's germline CDR1 is TSWWSYY and CDR2 QGS. CDR3 protein: CALGDTPLPQNVTLKYWGRYTDKLIF. For the CDR3, the DNA is TGTGCTCTTGGGGATACGCCCTTACCTCAGAACGTCACTCTCAAGTACTGGGGACGATACACCGATAAACTCATCTTC.

This clone came up many times. This likely reflects a read error, since a far larger clone is one base away. Other DNA sequences in this specimen translate into the identical CDR3. The chain couples TRDV2 to TRDJ1; 12 bases line up with TRDD3. This CDR3 comprises 19 residues. V trimming: 0 bases; J trimming: 2 bases; junction bases outside the gene matches: 12. CDR1 and CDR2 from the germline V gene are GEAIGNYY and EKD. CDR3 residues: CACDTTPVLGDTATDKLIF. The CDR3 DNA reads TGTGCCTGTGACACCACTCCCGTACTGGGGGATACTGCTACCGATAAACTCATCTTT.

Remarks on this clone: With a far larger clone one base away, a read error is the likely cause. Different DNA sequences within this sample yield the same CDR3. The chain is built from TRDV2 and TRDJ1; 8 bases match TRDD3. Germline matching of the DNA provided the J gene here, since TCRdb leaves it blank. From germline, CDR1 is GEAIGNYY and CDR2 EKD. V trimming: 7 bases; J trimming: 8 bases; junction bases outside the gene matches: 14. There are 14 residues in the CDR3. CDR3 nucleotide sequence: TGTGCCTGCGACTCTCTGGGGGAATACACCAAACTCATCTTT. Translating it yields CACDSLGEYTKLIF.

This clone has more than one count but fewer than ten. TCRdb's entry gives the protein of a much larger clone, which mismatches this DNA's translation at residue 14, likely from a read error; the protein reported here is translated from the DNA. CDR3 in DNA: TGTGCCTGTGACACCGTACGAGGTGGGGGATACGCGAGCATCGATAAACTCATCTTT. Its translation: CACDTVRGGGYASIDKLIF. The gene calls are TRDV2 and TRDJ1, with TRDD3 matching over 11 bases. TCRdb supplies no J gene; here it was assigned by aligning the nucleotide sequence to germline. The germline V gene has CDR1 GEAIGNYY and CDR2 EKD. The V and J ends lost 0 bases and 4 bases, in that order; junction bases with no gene match: 15. The CDR3 has 19 amino acids.

This clone was found a few times. This likely came from a read error, as a far larger clone is one base away. The sample holds other DNA sequences that translate to the same CDR3. The chain uses TRDV1 and TRDJ1, with D perhaps matching TRDD3 (5 bases). TCRdb gives no J gene; it was assigned here by matching the DNA to germline. Looked up from germline, CDR1 is TSWWSYY and CDR2 is QGS. The CDR3 covers 16 residues. V lost 8 bases, J lost 2 bases, and 21 bases lay in between. CDR3: CALIPPQYWRTDKLIF. The CDR3, as DNA: TGTGCTCTTATACCACCCCAGTACTGGAGGACCGATAAACTCATCTTT.

Only a few counts were recorded for this clone. A read error may be the cause here, since a much bigger clone is one base away. The V gene is given as TRDV1, and no J gene call is available; TRDD3 is taken as the D call from the table, unchecked against the DNA. There are 21 residues in the CDR3. CDR1 TSWWSYY and CDR2 QGS come from the germline V gene. CDR3 nucleotide sequence: TGTGCTCTTGGGGAAGGGCTTCTGGGGGATACGCCCGTTGAAGGCACCGATAAGCTCATCTTT. This translates into CALGEGLLGDTPVEGTDKLIF.

This clone appeared a few times. One base separates it from a far larger clone, so it is likely a read error. The same CDR3 also results from other DNA sequences found in this sample. The chain uses TRDV1 and TRDJ1; 9 bases agree with TRDD3. CDR3 size: 22 residues. Germline CDR1 is TSWWSYY and CDR2 is QGS. V was clipped by 3 bases and J by 10 bases; unmatched bases: 33. The CDR3 loop reads CALGDPCHLPTPWGILGESLIF. CDR3 nucleotides: TGTGCTCTTGGGGACCCCTGCCACCTTCCCACCCCATGGGGGATATTAGGGGAGTCACTCATCTTT.

This clone was seen a few times. The protein TCRdb gives is from a much larger clone and does not agree with this DNA's translation at residue 3, likely a read error; the protein shown here comes from the DNA. V usage is TRDV2 and J usage is TRDJ1; 9 bases fit TRDD3. The J gene, not given by TCRdb, was assigned here from a germline match of the nucleotide sequence. The CDR3 has 16 residues. The germline V gene has CDR1 GEAIGNYY and CDR2 EKD. CDR3: CAYDTGGGYTGGQLIF. The CDR3 region has the DNA TGTGCCTATGACACCGGCGGGGGATACACCGGGGGGCAACTCATCTTT.

Remarks on this clone: A far larger clone is one nucleotide away, so this likely arose from a read error. The sample has other DNA sequences that encode this CDR3 too. The V call is TRDV1, the J call TRDJ2; possibly TRDD3 for D (6 bases). The J gene is not listed in TCRdb, so it was assigned here from a DNA match to germline. CDR1 is TSWWSYY and CDR2 is QGS in the germline V gene. The CDR3 contains 19 residues. CDR3 nucleotide sequence: TGCGCTCTTGGAGCCCCATTCCCCTTTTGGGGGGGATTGACAGCACAACTCTTCTTT. Its protein product is CALGAPFPFWGGLTAQLFF.

Of note for this clone: TCRdb pairs this DNA with a much larger clone's protein that differs at residue 16, likely a read error; the protein shown was translated from the DNA. V gene TRDV1 was called; the J gene was not; no DNA check was done on the table's D call, TRDD3. The CDR3 loop spans 19 amino acids. Germline V CDR1 and CDR2: TSWWSYY, QGS. CDR3 sequence: CALGEGTLVHWGIPDNLIF. In DNA form, the CDR3 reads TGTGCTCTTGGGGAAGGAACCCTCGTCCACTGGGGGATCCCCGATAACCTCATCTTT.

This clone was recorded a few times. The protein given by TCRdb reflects a much larger clone and differs at residue 3 from this DNA's translation, likely from a read error; the protein shown is the DNA's translation. The rearrangement joins TRDV1 to TRDJ2, with 10 bases fitting TRDD3. Here the J gene was assigned by germline matching of the DNA, as TCRdb has none. Germline V gives CDR1 TSWWSYY, CDR2 QGS. This CDR3 spans 21 amino acids. The CDR3 DNA follows: TGTGCTTTTGGGGAACCCCTCTCTTCCTACGACTGGGGGATTCGGACAGCACAACTCTTCTTT. It specifies CAFGEPLSSYDWGIRTAQLFF.

This clone was detected a few times. The protein that TCRdb holds for this DNA derives from a much larger clone and differs from the translated DNA at residue 5, which likely indicates a read error; the protein shown here is translated from the DNA. The chain carries TRDV1 and TRDJ1; TRDD3 might be the D (6 bases). This CDR3 region has 18 residues. V was pared by 4 bases and J by 0 bases, with 21 bases between. CDR1 is TSWWSYY and CDR2 is QGS in the germline V gene. The chain's CDR3 is CALGGLSAVLGYTDKLIF. The CDR3 DNA follows: TGTGCTCTTGGGGGCCTTTCCGCAGTACTGGGATACACCGATAAACTCATCTTT.

With regard to this clone: For this DNA, TCRdb reports the protein of a much larger clone, which diverges at residue 12, most likely from a read error; the protein presented here is translated directly from the DNA. The CDR3, as DNA: TGTGCTCTTGGGTCTCTGATTCCTTCCTCCCTAGACTGGGGGTCTCCTCCCGATAAACTCATCTTT. This gives the protein CALGSLIPSSLDWGSPPDKLIF. J is TRDJ1 and V is TRDV1; weak D call: TRDD3 (8 bases). The CDR3 has 22 amino acids. V shed 5 bases and J shed 3 bases, with 37 bases lying between them. From germline, CDR1 is TSWWSYY and CDR2 QGS.